A selection of T cell receptor beta chains follows, all from one sample in a study of CD8 T cells in Susac syndrome. TCRdb recomputed calls from the immunoSEQ multiplex PCR reads with MiXCR, one row per CDR3 protein. The table lists approximately 100,000 distinct CDR3 sequences, around 97% of them singletons. Sequenced material: CD4+ T cells from PBMCs. The receptors derive from a human donor in good health. The CDR3 runs from the conserved cysteine through the conserved F or W. Each record gives: D gene, V gene, clone size, J gene, CDR3 protein, CDR3 DNA. The D gene is left open where the match is weak. The size of a clone is reported for some rows only, either as once, few or many, or as a class for expanded clones.

D: NA
V: TRBV12-5
size: NA
J: TRBJ2-7
CDR3: CASGSYYEQYF
DNA: TGTGCTAGTGGTTCCTACTACGAGCAGTACTTC

D: TRBD1
V: TRBV6-5
size: NA
J: TRBJ2-4
CDR3: CASSSTGGENIQYF
DNA: TGTGCCAGCAGTTCGACAGGGGGGGAAAACATTCAGTACTTC

D: NA
V: TRBV28
size: NA
J: TRBJ1-1
CDR3: CASSLGRRNTEAFF
DNA: TGTGCCAGCAGTTTAGGACGGAGGAACACTGAAGCTTTCTTT

D: NA
V: TRBV7-9
size: NA
J: TRBJ2-2
CDR3: CASSSSVPGELFF
DNA: TGTGCCAGCAGCAGTAGCGTACCCGGGGAGCTGTTTTTT

D: NA
V: TRBV28
size: NA
J: TRBJ2-2
CDR3: CASSLSDRGTGELFF
DNA: TGTGCCAGCAGTTTGTCGGATCGTGGCACCGGGGAGCTGTTTTTT

D: TRBD2
V: TRBV7-2
size: NA
J: TRBJ2-7
CDR3: CASSYSSGNGEQYF
DNA: TGTGCCAGCAGCTACTCTAGCGGGAACGGGGAGCAGTACTTC

D: TRBD2
V: TRBV29-1
size: NA
J: TRBJ2-3
CDR3: CSAGGLAGSTQYF
DNA: TGCAGCGCTGGGGGGTTAGCGGGAAGTACGCAGTATTTT

D: NA
V: TRBV28
size: once
J: TRBJ1-1
CDR3: CASSLLGAGNTEAFF
DNA: TGTGCCAGCAGTTTATTGGGGGCGGGGAACACTGAAGCTTTCTTT

D: NA
V: TRBV11-2
size: NA
J: TRBJ2-2
CDR3: CASFPQTLMGGELFF
DNA: TGCGCCAGCTTCCCCCAGACACTTATGGGCGGGGAGCTGTTTTTT

D: TRBD2
V: TRBV5-4
size: NA
J: TRBJ2-5
CDR3: CASSAAGVETQYF
DNA: TGTGCCAGCAGCGCGGCGGGGGTTGAGACCCAGTACTTC

D: NA
V: TRBV24-1
size: NA
J: TRBJ2-5
CDR3: CATSDGSETQYF
DNA: TGTGCCACCAGTGATGGCAGTGAGACCCAGTACTTC

D: TRBD2
V: TRBV29-1
size: NA
J: TRBJ2-3
CDR3: CSVEMGGPGDTQYF
DNA: TGCAGCGTTGAAATGGGAGGGCCTGGAGATACGCAGTATTTT

D: TRBD1
V: TRBV27
size: NA
J: TRBJ1-2
CDR3: CASRRDRGYGYTF
DNA: TGTGCCAGCAGGAGGGACAGGGGCTATGGCTACACCTTC

D: NA
V: TRBV29-1
size: NA
J: TRBJ2-1
CDR3: CSADNGLNSNEQFF
DNA: TGCAGCGCGGACAATGGGCTTAACTCCAATGAGCAGTTCTTC

D: TRBD1
V: TRBV29-1
size: NA
J: TRBJ1-1
CDR3: CSVDVYRGRRGNTEAFF
DNA: TGCAGCGTTGACGTCTACAGGGGACGGCGGGGGAACACTGAAGCTTTCTTT

D: TRBD2
V: TRBV5-4
size: NA
J: TRBJ2-7
CDR3: CASSSSSGRVEQYF
DNA: TGTGCCAGCAGCTCTTCTAGCGGGAGGGTCGAGCAGTACTTC

D: NA
V: TRBV3-1
size: NA
J: TRBJ1-2
CDR3: CASSQERGLGYGYTF
DNA: TGTGCCAGCAGCCAAGAGCGGGGATTGGGCTATGGCTACACCTTC

D: NA
V: TRBV7-3
size: NA
J: TRBJ1-5
CDR3: CASEERSRGPQHF
DNA: TGTGCCAGCGAGGAAAGGTCGCGGGGGCCCCAGCATTTT

D: NA
V: TRBV4-2
size: NA
J: TRBJ2-2
CDR3: CASSLAGLTNTGELFF
DNA: TGTGCCAGCAGCCTCGCGGGACTTACGAACACCGGGGAGCTGTTTTTT

D: NA
V: TRBV29-1
size: NA
J: TRBJ2-5
CDR3: CSVGIGRRETQYF
DNA: TGCAGCGTTGGTATAGGGAGGCGAGAGACCCAGTACTTC